This T cell receptor (beta chain) was sequenced for a study of cytomegalovirus exposure and HLA in healthy donors. Study observations and caveats: Reports state that TCR beta sequences accurately predicted most subjects' HLA-A and HLA-B alleles. For presence/absence analyses, sequencing depth was assumed to be roughly uniform across donors.

13 Jbeta primers and 60 Vbeta primers were used for the PCR. Profiled with immunoSEQ multiplex PCR; TCRdb holds only in-frame clones, not every one. Seen here are about 84,000 clones, more than 50% observed once, and the top ten hold about 15%. Comments on this clone: What it recognizes is unknown.

Germline values: CDR1 PRHDT, CDR2 FYEKMQ (reference sequence). This CDR3 is built from 13 residues. V was pared by 8 bases and J by 3 bases, with 12 bases between. The chain couples TRBV13 to TRBJ2-3; tentatively, D is TRBD1 (6 bases). The sample comprised PBMCs. The sequence was collected from a middle-aged woman in good health and CMV-seropositive. CDR3 in DNA: TGTGCCAGCGTACTCAGGGGAACAGATACGCAGTATTTT. It specifies CASVLRGTDTQYF.